The 30 T cell receptor beta chains below were found in one sample sequenced in a study of blood T cell repertoires in COVID-19. The protocol was immunoSEQ multiplex PCR, while the TCRdb copy is restricted to in-frame clones and leaves out a portion. The sample shows 25,000 to 30,000 clones, more than 75% of them seen only once. The sequencing input was peripheral blood. These receptor sequences come from a man in his sixties or seventies with active or convalescent COVID-19.

The rearrangement uses TRBV5-1 and TRBJ1-2, with 7 nucleotides matching TRBD1. CDR1 and CDR2 (germline): SGHRS, YFSETQ. CDR3 length: 14 residues. V gave up 4 bases and J gave up 8 bases; unmatched junction bases: 11. This chain's CDR3 is CASSGNQGDGGYTF. The CDR3 DNA follows: TGCGCCAGCAGCGGCAACCAGGGGGACGGCGGCTACACCTTC.

The chain uses TRBV10-3 and TRBJ2-3, with 7 bases lining up with TRBD2. Germline V CDR1 and CDR2: ENHRY, SYGVKD. V was pared by 4 bases and J by 6 bases, with 10 bases of the junction left unmatched. The CDR3 covers 15 residues. The CDR3: CAISGGLAAGDTQYF. CDR3 nucleotides: TGTGCCATCAGTGGCGGGCTAGCGGCGGGGGATACGCAGTATTTT.

The chain combines TRBV19 with TRBJ1-3; D not certain. Between the trimmed V and J ends, which lost 4 bases and 2 bases, there was a span of 15 bases. The CDR3 totals 16 residues. Germline CDR1 LNHDA, CDR2 SQIVND (reference sequence). The CDR3 sequence is CASSSWSAGPGNTIYF. CDR3 nucleotide sequence: TGTGCCAGTAGTAGCTGGTCAGCGGGTCCTGGAAACACCATATATTTT.

The gene calls are TRBV19 and TRBJ1-4; D remains ambiguous. Trimming stripped 5 bases from V and 0 bases from J, with 10 bases between. The CDR3 extends over 15 amino acids. Germline CDR1 reads LNHDA; CDR2 reads SQIVND (reference sequence). Written as DNA, the CDR3 is TGTGCCAGTAGTGTCTCCTCAGCAACTAATGAAAAACTGTTTTTT. Encoded protein: CASSVSSATNEKLFF. The full variable domain, completed using reference TRBV19 and TRBJ1-4, is DGGITQSPKYLFRKEGQNVTLSCEQNLNHDAMYWYRQDPGQGLRLIYYSQIVNDFQKGDIAEGYSVSREKKESFPLTVTSAQKNPTAFYLCASSVSSATNEKLFFGSGTQLSVL.

The V and J genes are TRBV19 and TRBJ1-5; possible D gene TRBD1, 5 bases. The CDR3 runs 15 residues. Per the germline V gene, CDR1 is LNHDA and CDR2 is SQIVND (reference sequence). V gave up 2 bases and J gave up 7 bases, with 15 bases separating them. CDR3 in DNA: TGTGCCAGTAGTATATTGGCCCCGGGGGAGCAGCCCCAGCATTTT. Protein: CASSILAPGEQPQHF.

The gene calls are TRBV7-2 and TRBJ1-2; 12 bases line up with TRBD1. Germline V gene data show CDR1 as SGHTA and CDR2 as FQGNSA. This CDR3 comprises 15 residues. V was pared by 4 bases and J by 8 bases, with 8 bases of the junction left unmatched. Here the CDR3 reads CASSSYTGTGGGYTF. In nucleotides, the CDR3 is TGTGCCAGCAGCTCCTACACCGGGACAGGGGGCGGCTACACCTTC. Full variable domain (rest looked up from reference TRBV7-2 and TRBJ1-2): GAGVSQSPSNKVTEKGKDVELRCDPISGHTALYWYRQSLGQGLEFLIYFQGNSAPDKSGLPSDRFSAERTGGSVSTLTIQRTQQEDSAVYLCASSSYTGTGGGYTFGSGTRLTVV.

The chain links TRBV5-1 to TRBJ2-3, with 7 nucleotides matching TRBD2. Germline lookup yields CDR1 SGHRS and CDR2 YFSETQ. V shed 8 bases and J 2 bases; nucleotides not matched to a gene: 8. The CDR3 length is 14 residues. CDR3 nucleotides: TGCGCCAGTCGAAGCGGGGCAACCACAGATACGCAGTATTTT. Its translation is CASRSGATTDTQYF.

As concerns this clone: Its ends do not fully match the called genes, so a read error is possible. The chain uses TRBV24-1 and TRBJ1-5, with D possibly being TRBD1 (5 bases). The CDR3 runs 16 residues. CDR1 and CDR2 (germline): KGHDR, SFDVKD. CDR3 in amino acids: CATSGSVGMGHQPQHF. CDR3 in DNA: TGTGCCACGAGTGGTTCAGTGGGCATGGGGCATCAGCCCCAGCATTTT.

V usage is TRBV29-1 and J usage is TRBJ2-5, with D possibly matching TRBD1 (5 bases). V was cut by 7 bases and J by 7 bases, with 16 bases left in between. The germline gives CDR1 SQVTM, CDR2 ANQGSEA. The length of the CDR3 is 12 residues. CDR3 sequence reads: CSACRDRVTQYF. The CDR3 DNA follows: TGCAGCGCGTGCAGGGATAGGGTGACCCAGTACTTC.

The V gene is TRBV6-5, the J gene TRBJ1-1; a possible D gene is TRBD1 (6 bases). From germline, CDR1 is MNHEY and CDR2 SVGAGI. This CDR3 is built from 15 residues. Trimming stripped 6 bases from V and 1 base from J, with 15 bases between. CDR3 in amino acids: CASRPRQATNTEAFF. The CDR3 nucleotides are TGTGCCAGCAGACCCCGACAGGCTACGAACACTGAAGCTTTCTTT.

The DNA of the CDR3 is TGTGCCAGCAGCTTATATCGGGGGTTGGAGACCCAGTACTTC. As protein: CASSLYRGLETQYF. V is TRBV7-2 and J is TRBJ2-5; the D gene is possibly TRBD2 (6 bases). Trimming shortened V by 2 bases and J by 5 bases, and 12 bases separated the two germline ends. The germline CDR1 and CDR2 sequences are SGHTA and FQGNSA. This CDR3 comprises 14 residues.

The chain couples TRBV19 to TRBJ1-1; 7 nucleotides match TRBD1. The CDR3 length is 13 residues. Trimming cost V 9 bases and J 0 bases; bases outside gene matches: 4. CDR1 is LNHDA, CDR2 SQIVND, per germline (reference sequence). This chain's CDR3 is CASGDRMNTEAFF. The CDR3, as DNA: TGTGCCAGCGGGGACAGAATGAACACTGAAGCTTTCTTT. Full variable domain (remainder filled in from reference TRBV19 and TRBJ1-1): DGGITQSPKYLFRKEGQNVTLSCEQNLNHDAMYWYRQDPGQGLRLIYYSQIVNDFQKGDIAEGYSVSREKKESFPLTVTSAQKNPTAFYLCASGDRMNTEAFFGQGTRLTVV.

This clone was seen a single time. The rearrangement joins TRBV28 to TRBJ1-2; perhaps TRBD1 as D (5 bases). The CDR3 loop spans 15 amino acids. Germline V lookup: CDR1 MDHEN, CDR2 SYDVKM. Trimming took off 5 bases at V and 4 bases at J, with 17 bases between the two ends. The CDR3 DNA is TGTGCCAGCAGTCCGACCATGTCGACAGTCTATGGCTACACCTTC. Protein product: CASSPTMSTVYGYTF.

The J gene is TRBJ1-4, the V gene TRBV18; 10 bases are shared with TRBD1. V dropped 3 bases and J dropped 6; count of bases not matched to a gene: 1. This CDR3 has 14 residues. Per the germline V gene, CDR1 is KGHSH and CDR2 is LQKENI. CDR3 coding DNA: TGTGCCAGCTCACCGGACAGGGGGTATGAAAAACTGTTTTTT. Translation: CASSPDRGYEKLFF.

J is TRBJ2-7 and V is TRBV3-1 (or the pseudogene TRBV3-2); TRBD1 might be the D (6 bases). This CDR3 is built from 16 residues. Trimming left V 4 bases short and J 4 bases short, with 20 bases between. CDR1 and CDR2 (germline): LGHDT, YNNKEL (reference sequence). CDR3 coding DNA: TGTGCCAGCAGCCCCGAACGAGGCAGGGGAAGGTACGAGCAGTACTTC. This codes for CASSPERGRGRYEQYF.

V gene TRBV25-1 combines with J gene TRBJ1-2; no clear D. This CDR3 region has 14 residues. Germline-derived CDR1 and CDR2 are MGHDK and SYGVNS. Between the trimmed V and J ends, which lost 0 bases and 8 bases, there was a span of 13 bases. The CDR3 DNA reads TGTGCCAGCAGTGAATATGACCCCTCGAGGGGCTACACCTTC. Translating gives CASSEYDPSRGYTF.

The chain couples TRBV7-9 to TRBJ2-1; 11 bases agree with TRBD1. Germline V gives CDR1 SEHNR, CDR2 FQNEAQ (reference sequence). Trimming removed 5 bases from V and 7 bases from J; junction bases left unmatched: 4. The CDR3 covers 14 residues. This chain's CDR3 is CASSAGQGVNEQFF. DNA for the CDR3: TGTGCCAGCAGCGCGGGACAGGGGGTGAATGAGCAGTTCTTC.

This rearrangement joins TRBV5-1 to TRBJ2-5; D not resolved. Germline assignment: CDR1 SGHRS and CDR2 YFSETQ. Trimming shortened V by 5 bases and J by 1 base, and 9 bases separated the two germline ends. This CDR3 spans 13 amino acids. The CDR3 nucleotides are TGCGCCAGCAGTTTAATTCCCCAAGAGACCCAGTACTTC. This encodes CASSLIPQETQYF.

This chain uses TRBV7-9 with TRBJ2-3, with a tentative D call TRBD1 (6 bases). Germline lookup yields CDR1 SEHNR and CDR2 FQNEAQ (reference sequence). Deletions cut 7 bases from V and 9 bases from J, with 14 bases between. This CDR3 has 12 residues. The CDR3, as DNA: TGTGCCAGCACCCCCGGGCAGGGGACGCAGTATTTT. It encodes CASTPGQGTQYF.

This chain joins TRBV7-9 and TRBJ1-1, with D tentatively TRBD1 (5 bases). The V gene lost 10 bases and the J gene lost 2 bases, with 23 bases spanning the gap. This CDR3 has 16 amino acids. Per germline, CDR1 SEHNR and CDR2 FQNEAQ (reference sequence). CDR3: CATAGGAPLGNTEAFF. CDR3 bases: TGTGCCACCGCCGGAGGGGCCCCACTCGGCAACACTGAAGCTTTCTTT.

The chain carries TRBV10-3 and TRBJ2-4; 8 bases line up with TRBD1. The CDR3 extends over 16 amino acids. The V gene's germline CDR1 is ENHRY and CDR2 SYGVKD. J was trimmed by 6 bases and V by 4 bases; bases with no gene match: 11. The CDR3 sequence: CAISGPPAGGRNIQYF. The CDR3 DNA is TGTGCCATCAGTGGCCCCCCAGCAGGGGGCAGAAACATTCAGTACTTC.

The chain uses TRBV9 and TRBJ1-1; 7 bases are shared with TRBD1. Germline CDR1 reads SGDLS; CDR2 reads YYNGEE. Trimming removed 4 bases from V and 0 bases from J; junction bases left unmatched: 6. This CDR3 spans 15 amino acids. CDR3 loop: CASSPTGQLNTEAFF. The CDR3, as DNA: TGTGCCAGCAGCCCAACGGGACAGTTGAACACTGAAGCTTTCTTT.

The V call is TRBV18, the J call TRBJ1-1, with TRBD1 matching over 10 bases. Germline trimming cut 3 bases from V and 4 bases from J; bases unmatched to any gene: 5. The germline V gene has CDR1 KGHSH and CDR2 LQKENI. The CDR3 covers 15 residues. DNA of the CDR3: TGTGCCAGCTCACCGGGACAGGGGATGGGCACTGAAGCTTTCTTT. Protein sequence: CASSPGQGMGTEAFF.

This clone is a singleton in its sample. This chain uses TRBV6-5 with TRBJ2-7, with 10 nucleotides matching TRBD2. Per the germline V gene, CDR1 is MNHEY and CDR2 is SVGAGI. The CDR3 runs to 13 residues. CDR3 loop: CAGRTSGLYEQYV. Written as DNA, the CDR3 is TGTGCCGGCAGGACTAGCGGTCTCTACGAGCAGTACGTC.

The chain uses TRBV28 and TRBJ1-6, with D unclear. CDR1 is MDHEN, CDR2 SYDVKM, per germline. The length of the CDR3 is 16 residues. With 5 bases removed from V and 8 bases from J, the gap between germline ends came to 19 bases. CDR3 protein: CASSPPGAPWDSPLHF. The CDR3 bases are TGTGCCAGCAGTCCCCCGGGAGCCCCATGGGATTCACCCCTCCACTTT.

This chain connects TRBV9 to TRBJ2-2; D is possibly TRBD2 (6 bases). Germline V lookup: CDR1 SGDLS, CDR2 YYNGEE. The germline V and J ends were trimmed by 3 bases and 4 bases, with 10 bases remaining between them. This CDR3 is 14 amino acids long. DNA for the CDR3: TGTGCCAGCAGCGCCGGGACTTTCACCGGGGAGCTGTTTTTT. It codes for CASSAGTFTGELFF.

This CDR3 is CATSRDYLVVGSDEQFF. The CDR3 nucleotides read TGTGCCACCAGCAGGGACTACCTGGTGGTCGGGTCCGATGAGCAGTTCTTC. J is TRBJ2-1 and V is TRBV15; the D gene is possibly TRBD2 (6 bases). CDR1 and CDR2 from the germline V gene are LNHNV and YYDKDF (reference sequence). Trimming took off 3 bases at V and 8 bases at J, with 23 bases between the two ends. The CDR3 is made up of 17 amino acids.

The chain combines TRBV5-4 with TRBJ1-1, with TRBD1 matching 10 bases. The CDR3 has 15 amino acids. Germline CDR1 reads SGHNT; CDR2 reads YYREEE (reference sequence). Trimming at V came to 3 bases and at J to 3 bases, leaving 5 bases not matched to a gene. The CDR3, as DNA: TGTGCCAGCAGCTCCGGGGACAGGGGCTACACTGAAGCTTTCTTT. It translates to CASSSGDRGYTEAFF.

The chain is built from TRBV6-2 or TRBV6-3 and TRBJ2-3, with 9 nucleotides matching TRBD2. The CDR3 length is 17 residues. The V and J ends lost 5 bases and 7 bases, in that order; junction bases with no gene match: 16. From germline, CDR1 is MNHEY and CDR2 SVGEGT. Written as DNA, the CDR3 is TGTGCCAGCAGTAGCCTACGGGTTGGCGGGGGGGCGTATACGCAGTATTTT. It specifies CASSSLRVGGGAYTQYF.

The chain links TRBV10-3 to TRBJ2-7; 10 bases are a match to TRBD1. Looked up from germline, CDR1 is ENHRY and CDR2 is SYGVKD. This CDR3 is 13 amino acids long. Trimming cost V 11 bases and J 6 bases; bases outside gene matches: 10. This CDR3 reads CAFSGTGEGEQYF. The CDR3 region has the DNA TGTGCCTTCTCCGGGACAGGGGAGGGCGAGCAGTACTTC.